Listed below are T cell receptor beta chains from one sample, sequenced in a study of cytomegalovirus exposure and HLA in healthy donors. Sequencing used immunoSEQ multiplex PCR; TCRdb keeps in-frame clones, though not all of them. The repertoire holds some 120,000 clones, with about 76% as singletons. The sample comprised PBMCs. Receptors originate from a man aged 25-45 years in good health and CMV-seropositive. The CDR3 runs from the conserved cysteine through the conserved F or W. Fields, in order: J gene, V gene, CDR3 protein.

TRBJ2-7,TRBV5-5,CASSFTYEQYF
TRBJ2-3,TRBV28,CASRPLLAGAGTDTQYF
TRBJ2-1,TRBV28,CASRQGFEQFF
TRBJ2-5,TRBV6-6,CASRRQGAHETQYF
TRBJ2-1,TRBV7-3,CASSSSLGLAGGEQFF
TRBJ2-7,TRBV11-2,CASSRDRVAYEQYF
TRBJ2-2,TRBV5-5,CASSFTSGGGELFF
TRBJ2-3,TRBV9,CASSVDGVPTDTQYF
TRBJ1-5,TRBV6-1,CASRQGARQPQHF
TRBJ2-1,TRBV18,CASSPGDRGEQFF
TRBJ1-6,TRBV5-1,CASSLTGITSSPLHF
TRBJ2-7,TRBV5-1,CASTLDGSSYEQYF
TRBJ1-1,TRBV19,CASMGRNTEAFF
TRBJ2-3,TRBV19,CASSIALAGGTTDTQYF
TRBJ2-1,TRBV10-2,CASRDGQGSNEQFF
TRBJ1-5,TRBV7-9,CASSFSGLNQPQHF
-,TRBV19,CASSTLAGASYEQYF
TRBJ2-1,TRBV7-2,CASSLRTIHLYNEQFF
TRBJ2-5,TRBV9,CASSVEGLRTDPQETQYF
TRBJ2-1,TRBV6-1,CATGESGRNEQFF
TRBJ1-5,TRBV4-2,CASSHHQTGEGNRPQHF
TRBJ2-4,TRBV28,CASSPGAQNIQYF
TRBJ2-3,TRBV6-1,CASSSRDRGADTQYF
TRBJ2-6,TRBV30,CAWSSPDKLSGANVLTF
TRBJ1-1,TRBV6-1,CASRTRRQVEAFF
TRBJ2-1,TRBV5-1,CASSLSSDRGLYNEQFF
TRBJ1-4,TRBV7-2,CASSQVGQNEKLFF
TRBJ1-4,TRBV16,CASSQSDRGREKLFF
TRBJ2-7,TRBV9,CASSWEADAYEQYF
TRBJ2-1,TRBV5-4,CASSTGNEQFF
TRBJ2-1,TRBV4-1,CASSPKLTSGVYNEQFF
TRBJ2-1,TRBV5-1,CASSLARNEQFF
TRBJ1-2,TRBV7-9,CASSWGQGSHGYTF
TRBJ2-3,TRBV6-1,CASSLAGGFTDTQYF
TRBJ1-6,TRBV10-2,CASSELQGTSPLHF
TRBJ2-3,TRBV9,CASSVAGTGVTDTQYF
TRBJ2-7,TRBV12-5,CASGLVSGVPREQYF
TRBJ2-7,TRBV7-9,CASSPAGTCYEQYF
TRBJ1-3,TRBV7-2,CASRVEGAGNTIYF
TRBJ2-7,TRBV2,CANRDRGDEQYF
TRBJ2-1,TRBV11-2,CASSSRQGGEQFF
TRBJ1-6,TRBV7-8,CASSLRQGNSPLHF
TRBJ2-7,TRBV19,CASRSGTDEQYF
TRBJ1-1,TRBV4-2,CASSQDGGIRYRSTEAFF
TRBJ2-7,TRBV10-1,CASRTGKENCEQYF
TRBJ2-7,TRBV14,CASSQDLQGPYEQYF
TRBJ1-5,TRBV6-1,CASSEGAINQPQHF
TRBJ1-3,TRBV19,CASSSRTGVYSGNTIYF